The rows below give T cell receptor beta chains drawn from one sample of a study of CD8 T cells in ankylosing spondylitis. TCRdb independently ran MiXCR on the 5' RACE reads; one entry per CDR3 protein. The sample carries 150,000 to 250,000 distinct CDR3 sequences, about 13% recorded once. What was sequenced was blood, either unsorted or a sorted T cell fraction (not recorded which). The receptors were sampled from a male donor with ankylosing spondylitis or in good health (not recorded which). Both conserved end residues are part of each CDR3. Each record gives: J gene, D gene, clone size, CDR3 length, V gene, CDR3 protein, CDR3 DNA. A D gene is named only where the DNA matches it firmly. Some rows mark clone size as missing; the rest say once, few, many or name a class of expanded clone.

j_call: TRBJ2-7; d_call: NA; clone_size: NA; cdr3_length: 13; v_call: TRBV27; cdr3_aa: CASSYKISSEQYF; cdr3_nt: TGTGCCAGCAGTTACAAGATCAGTAGCGAGCAGTACTTC
j_call: TRBJ2-2; d_call: NA; clone_size: many; cdr3_length: 15; v_call: TRBV4-2; cdr3_aa: CASSQAGRNTGELFF; cdr3_nt: TGTGCCAGCAGCCAAGCGGGGCGGAACACCGGGGAGCTGTTTTTT
j_call: TRBJ2-1; d_call: NA; clone_size: NA; cdr3_length: 12; v_call: TRBV20-1; cdr3_aa: CSARAGGTEQFF; cdr3_nt: TGCAGTGCAAGAGCGGGCGGAACGGAGCAGTTCTTC
j_call: TRBJ2-2; d_call: TRBD2; clone_size: NA; cdr3_length: 14; v_call: TRBV6-2/TRBV6-3; cdr3_aa: CASSYGGDTGELFF; cdr3_nt: TGTGCCAGCAGTTACGGGGGGGACACCGGGGAGCTGTTTTTT
j_call: TRBJ2-3; d_call: TRBD1; clone_size: NA; cdr3_length: 16; v_call: TRBV6-1; cdr3_aa: CASRVTGTGEGDTQYF; cdr3_nt: TGTGCCAGCAGGGTCACCGGGACAGGTGAAGGGGATACGCAGTATTTT
j_call: TRBJ2-1; d_call: NA; clone_size: many; cdr3_length: 15; v_call: TRBV2; cdr3_aa: CASSLGTLGYNEQFF; cdr3_nt: TGTGCCAGCAGTCTCGGGACCCTTGGATACAATGAGCAGTTCTTC
j_call: TRBJ1-1; d_call: NA; clone_size: NA; cdr3_length: 14; v_call: TRBV29-1; cdr3_aa: CSVGSEGGKSEAFF; cdr3_nt: TGCAGCGTTGGTAGCGAGGGTGGGAAGAGTGAAGCTTTCTTT
j_call: TRBJ2-7; d_call: TRBD1; clone_size: many; cdr3_length: 15; v_call: TRBV7-9; cdr3_aa: CASSWMTGGFNEQYF; cdr3_nt: TGTGCCAGCAGCTGGATGACAGGGGGGTTCAACGAGCAGTACTTC
j_call: TRBJ2-7; d_call: TRBD2; clone_size: NA; cdr3_length: 15; v_call: TRBV7-2; cdr3_aa: CASSPLAGGGYEQYF; cdr3_nt: TGTGCCAGCAGTCCCCTAGCGGGAGGTGGCTACGAGCAGTACTTC
j_call: TRBJ2-1; d_call: TRBD1; clone_size: NA; cdr3_length: 14; v_call: TRBV27; cdr3_aa: CASSLYRGGDEQFF; cdr3_nt: TGTGCCAGCAGTTTATACAGGGGTGGCGATGAGCAGTTCTTC
j_call: TRBJ2-3; d_call: NA; clone_size: few; cdr3_length: 14; v_call: TRBV7-2; cdr3_aa: CASSLFHSTDTQYF; cdr3_nt: TGTGCCAGCAGCTTATTCCACAGCACAGATACGCAGTATTTT
j_call: TRBJ1-1; d_call: NA; clone_size: NA; cdr3_length: 15; v_call: TRBV3-1; cdr3_aa: CASSQGGGPNTEAFF; cdr3_nt: TGTGCCAGCAGCCAAGGGGGGGGACCGAACACTGAAGCTTTCTTT
j_call: TRBJ2-3; d_call: NA; clone_size: few; cdr3_length: 15; v_call: TRBV6-5; cdr3_aa: CASSYSNPLGDTQYF; cdr3_nt: TGTGCCAGCAGTTACTCGAATCCTCTCGGGGATACGCAGTATTTT
j_call: TRBJ2-3; d_call: NA; clone_size: NA; cdr3_length: 13; v_call: TRBV7-9; cdr3_aa: CASSLEYADTQYF; cdr3_nt: TGTGCCAGCAGCTTAGAGTACGCAGATACGCAGTATTTT
j_call: TRBJ2-7; d_call: TRBD2; clone_size: few; cdr3_length: 15; v_call: TRBV20-1; cdr3_aa: CSAMAGTSGSYEQYF; cdr3_nt: TGCAGTGCTATGGCCGGGACTAGCGGCTCCTACGAGCAGTACTTC
j_call: TRBJ2-5; d_call: NA; clone_size: NA; cdr3_length: 15; v_call: TRBV7-6; cdr3_aa: CASSLLALRQETQYF; cdr3_nt: TGTGCCAGCAGCTTACTAGCACTCAGACAAGAGACCCAGTACTTC
j_call: TRBJ1-1; d_call: NA; clone_size: NA; cdr3_length: 16; v_call: TRBV20-1; cdr3_aa: CSARVDGGLADTEAFF; cdr3_nt: TGCAGTGCTAGAGTCGATGGGGGCCTGGCGGACACTGAAGCTTTCTTT
j_call: TRBJ2-2; d_call: NA; clone_size: many; cdr3_length: 14; v_call: TRBV12-3/TRBV12-4; cdr3_aa: CASSFQGAAGELFF; cdr3_nt: TGTGCCAGCAGTTTTCAGGGTGCGGCCGGGGAGCTGTTTTTT
j_call: TRBJ2-7; d_call: NA; clone_size: few; cdr3_length: 12; v_call: TRBV3-1; cdr3_aa: CASSQEWGEQYF; cdr3_nt: TGTGCCAGCAGCCAAGAATGGGGGGAGCAGTACTTC
j_call: TRBJ1-4; d_call: NA; clone_size: few; cdr3_length: 14; v_call: TRBV27; cdr3_aa: CASSFAGGNEKLFF; cdr3_nt: TGTGCCAGCAGTTTCGCCGGGGGTAATGAAAAACTGTTTTTT
j_call: TRBJ2-7; d_call: NA; clone_size: NA; cdr3_length: 12; v_call: TRBV6-6; cdr3_aa: CASSWGLSEQYF; cdr3_nt: TGTGCCAGCAGTTGGGGACTGAGCGAGCAGTACTTC
j_call: TRBJ2-1; d_call: TRBD2; clone_size: many; cdr3_length: 18; v_call: TRBV27; cdr3_aa: CASSPLLLAGSSYNEQFF; cdr3_nt: TGTGCCAGCAGTCCCCTCCTCCTAGCGGGAAGCTCCTACAATGAGCAGTTCTTC
j_call: TRBJ1-1; d_call: TRBD1; clone_size: few; cdr3_length: 15; v_call: TRBV5-1; cdr3_aa: CASSWGDRVNTEAFF; cdr3_nt: TGCGCCAGCAGCTGGGGGGACAGGGTGAACACTGAAGCTTTCTTT
j_call: TRBJ2-1; d_call: NA; clone_size: many; cdr3_length: 14; v_call: TRBV12-3/TRBV12-4; cdr3_aa: CASSPTGSYNEQFF; cdr3_nt: TGTGCCAGCAGCCCGACAGGAAGTTACAATGAGCAGTTCTTC
j_call: TRBJ1-1; d_call: NA; clone_size: NA; cdr3_length: 13; v_call: TRBV7-9; cdr3_aa: CASSLRSGPEAFF; cdr3_nt: TGTGCCAGCAGCCTCCGATCGGGCCCTGAAGCTTTCTTT
j_call: TRBJ2-1; d_call: NA; clone_size: NA; cdr3_length: 14; v_call: TRBV29-1; cdr3_aa: CSVRDQASYNEQFF; cdr3_nt: TGCAGCGTCCGGGACCAGGCTTCTTACAATGAGCAGTTCTTC
j_call: TRBJ1-2; d_call: NA; clone_size: few; cdr3_length: 14; v_call: TRBV13; cdr3_aa: CASSSDWGHYGYTF; cdr3_nt: TGTGCCAGCAGTTCCGATTGGGGCCATTATGGCTACACCTTC
j_call: TRBJ1-2; d_call: NA; clone_size: many; cdr3_length: 14; v_call: TRBV3-1; cdr3_aa: CASSQDIGGDGYTF; cdr3_nt: TGTGCCAGCAGCCAAGATATAGGGGGAGATGGCTACACCTTC
j_call: TRBJ1-2; d_call: TRBD1; clone_size: few; cdr3_length: 13; v_call: TRBV29-1; cdr3_aa: CSVGQGPNYGYTF; cdr3_nt: TGCAGCGTTGGACAGGGCCCTAACTATGGCTACACCTTC
j_call: TRBJ1-1; d_call: NA; clone_size: NA; cdr3_length: 15; v_call: TRBV6-5; cdr3_aa: CASSYSVTGYTEAFF; cdr3_nt: TGTGCCAGCAGTTACTCAGTCACGGGCTACACTGAAGCTTTCTTT
j_call: TRBJ2-1; d_call: NA; clone_size: few; cdr3_length: 16; v_call: TRBV6-1; cdr3_aa: CASSASPNEGHNEQFF; cdr3_nt: TGTGCCAGCAGTGCCTCGCCCAACGAAGGCCACAATGAGCAGTTCTTC
j_call: TRBJ2-3; d_call: NA; clone_size: NA; cdr3_length: 15; v_call: TRBV28; cdr3_aa: CASTRVEQSTDTQYF; cdr3_nt: TGTGCCAGCACCAGGGTGGAACAGAGCACAGATACGCAGTATTTT